This T cell receptor beta chain was captured in a study of Ad26.COV2.S vaccination and SARS-CoV-2 variants. Study-wide results and limits: Higher spike-specific TCR breadth was found in vaccine recipients than in placebo recipients. Once vaccination had occurred, spike-specific CD8+ and CD4+ T cell responses reportedly showed substantial breadth. Similar non-spike TCR breadth was seen in vaccine and placebo recipients.

Profiling relied on immunoSEQ multiplex PCR, and the TCRdb table lists in-frame clones only, not all of them. Here the sample spans about 350,000 clones, roughly 84% being singletons. Comments on this clone: Antigen: not known.

The CDR3 extends over 13 amino acids. The germline V gene encodes CDR1 SQVTM and CDR2 ANQGSEA. Trimming took 6 bases from V and 3 from J, leaving 15 bases between them. Regarding treatment: around 19 received Ad26.COV2.S at low or high dose, single or two shots; about five received placebo; per-sample allocation not given. The samples were gathered on day 63 after the first injection of vaccine or placebo. Based in Boston, the donor was an adult of 18-55 years. This TCR derives from a person between 18 and 65 years old who received the Ad26.COV2.S COVID-19 vaccine or a placebo. Sample: peripheral blood, taken in a trial of Ad26.COV2.S vaccine versus placebo. This chain connects TRBV29-1 to TRBJ2-7; D is perhaps TRBD1 (6 bases). This CDR3 reads CSVKTGNGYEQYF. In DNA, the CDR3 is TGCAGCGTAAAAACAGGGAATGGCTACGAGCAGTACTTC.